The TCR beta chain described here comes from a study of T cell clonotyping in hematopoietic cell transplantation. Study-wide background: Recipient samples before transplant were obtained post-cytoreduction. Study-level findings and limits: Higher Inverse Simpson Index values in graft donor and pretransplant recipient predicted broader posttransplant TCR diversity.

The repertoire was sequenced with immunoSEQ multiplex PCR; TCRdb's copy has only in-frame clones and lacks some. The table has fewer than 20,000 clones, 86% seen once. Time point defined: recipient sample about 28 days before transplant, after cytoreduction. A remark on this clone: The antigen is not known.

CDR1 and CDR2 from the germline V gene are LNHDA and SQIVND (reference sequence). The CDR3 is 17 amino acids. The trim removed 9 bases at V and 0 bases at J, leaving 10 bases unmatched. This chain links TRBV19 with TRBJ2-6, with 8 bases aligning to TRBD1. The starting material was peripheral blood mononuclear cells, obtained before stem cell transplant. This TCR was recovered from a man over 45 with acute myeloid leukemia. Some clones in this sample may be carry-over from other donors' samples. This chain's CDR3 is CASQLGQARSGANVLTF. As DNA, the CDR3 is TGTGCCAGCCAATTGGGACAGGCCCGCTCTGGGGCCAACGTCCTGACTTTC.